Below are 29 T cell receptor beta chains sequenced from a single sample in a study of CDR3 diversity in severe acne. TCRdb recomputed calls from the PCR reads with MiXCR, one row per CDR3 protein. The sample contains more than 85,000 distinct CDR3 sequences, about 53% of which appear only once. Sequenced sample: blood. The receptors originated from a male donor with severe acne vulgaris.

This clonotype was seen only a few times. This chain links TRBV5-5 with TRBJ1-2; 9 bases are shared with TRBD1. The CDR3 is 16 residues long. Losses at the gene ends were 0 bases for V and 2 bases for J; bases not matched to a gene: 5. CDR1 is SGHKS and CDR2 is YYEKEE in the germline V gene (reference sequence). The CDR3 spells CASSLGWTGENYGYTF. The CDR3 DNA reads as TGTGCCAGCAGCTTGGGGTGGACAGGGGAAAACTATGGCTACACCTTC.

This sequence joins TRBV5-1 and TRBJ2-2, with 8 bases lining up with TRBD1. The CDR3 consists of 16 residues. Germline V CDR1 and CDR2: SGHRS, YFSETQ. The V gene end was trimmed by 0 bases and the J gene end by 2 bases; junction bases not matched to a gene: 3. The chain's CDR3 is CASSLAGTGNTGELFF. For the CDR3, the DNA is TGCGCCAGCAGCTTGGCCGGGACAGGCAACACCGGGGAGCTGTTTTTT.

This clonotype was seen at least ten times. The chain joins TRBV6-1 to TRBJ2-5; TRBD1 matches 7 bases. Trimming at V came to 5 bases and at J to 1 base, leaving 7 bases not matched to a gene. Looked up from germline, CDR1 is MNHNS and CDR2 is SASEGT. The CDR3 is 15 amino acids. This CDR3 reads CASSSGTASQETQYF. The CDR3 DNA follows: TGTGCCAGCAGTTCCGGGACAGCCAGCCAAGAGACCCAGTACTTC.

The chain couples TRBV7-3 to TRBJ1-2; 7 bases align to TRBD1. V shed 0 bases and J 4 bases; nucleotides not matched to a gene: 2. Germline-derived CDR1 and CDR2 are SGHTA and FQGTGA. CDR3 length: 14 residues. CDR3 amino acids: CASSLTGGRYGYTF. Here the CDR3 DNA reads TGTGCCAGCAGCTTAACAGGGGGCCGCTATGGCTACACCTTC. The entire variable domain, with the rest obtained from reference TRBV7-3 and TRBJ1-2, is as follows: GAGVSQTPSNKVTEKGKYVELRCDPISGHTALYWYRQSLGQGPEFLIYFQGTGAADDSGLPNDRFFAVRPEGSVSTLKIQRTERGDSAVYLCASSLTGGRYGYTFGSGTRLTVV.

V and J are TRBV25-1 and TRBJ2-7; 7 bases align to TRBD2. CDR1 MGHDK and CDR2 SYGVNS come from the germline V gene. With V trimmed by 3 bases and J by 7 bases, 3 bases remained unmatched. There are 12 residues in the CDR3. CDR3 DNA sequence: TGTGCCAGCAGTGATCTAGCGGCAGAGCAGTACTTC. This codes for CASSDLAAEQYF.

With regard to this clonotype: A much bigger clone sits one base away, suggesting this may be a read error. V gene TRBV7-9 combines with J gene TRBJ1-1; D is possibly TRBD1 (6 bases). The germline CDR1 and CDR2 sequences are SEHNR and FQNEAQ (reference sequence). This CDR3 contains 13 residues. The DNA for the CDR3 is TGTGCCAGCAACTTAGCAGGGGTAACTGAAGCTTTCTTT. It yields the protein CASNLAGVTEAFF.

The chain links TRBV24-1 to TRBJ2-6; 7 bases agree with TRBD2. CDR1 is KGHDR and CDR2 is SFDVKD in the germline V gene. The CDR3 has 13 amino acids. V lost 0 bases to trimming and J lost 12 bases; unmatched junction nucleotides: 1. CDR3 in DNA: TGTGCCACCAGTGATTTGCGGACTAGCGTCCTGACTTTC. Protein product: CATSDLRTSVLTF.

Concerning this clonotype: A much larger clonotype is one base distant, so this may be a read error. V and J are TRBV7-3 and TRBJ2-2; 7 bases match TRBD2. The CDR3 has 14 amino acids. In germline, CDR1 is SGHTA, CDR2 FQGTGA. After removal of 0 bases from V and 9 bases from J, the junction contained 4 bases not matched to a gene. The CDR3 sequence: CASSLTTSARELFF. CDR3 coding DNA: TGTGCCAGCAGCTTAACCACTAGCGCCCGGGAGCTGTTTTTT.

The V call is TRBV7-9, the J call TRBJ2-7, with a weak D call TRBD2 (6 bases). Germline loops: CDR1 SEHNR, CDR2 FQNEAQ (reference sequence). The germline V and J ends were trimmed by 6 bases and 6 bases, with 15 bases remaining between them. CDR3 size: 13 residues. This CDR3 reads CASSLGPGVEQYF. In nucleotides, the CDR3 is TGTGCCAGCAGTTTGGGGCCGGGAGTCGAGCAGTACTTC. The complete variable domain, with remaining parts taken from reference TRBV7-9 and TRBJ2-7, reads DTGVSQNPRHKITKRGQNVTFRCDPISEHNRLYWYRQTLGQGPEFLTYFQNEAQLEKSRLLSDRFSAERPKGSFSTLEIQRTEQGDSAMYLCASSLGPGVEQYFGPGTRLTVT.

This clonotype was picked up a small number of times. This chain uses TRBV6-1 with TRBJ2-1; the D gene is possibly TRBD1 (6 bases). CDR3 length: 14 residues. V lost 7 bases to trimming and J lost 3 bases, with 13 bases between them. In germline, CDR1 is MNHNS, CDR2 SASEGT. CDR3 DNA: TGTGCCAGCAACCCAGGGGATGGCTACAATGAGCAGTTCTTC. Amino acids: CASNPGDGYNEQFF.

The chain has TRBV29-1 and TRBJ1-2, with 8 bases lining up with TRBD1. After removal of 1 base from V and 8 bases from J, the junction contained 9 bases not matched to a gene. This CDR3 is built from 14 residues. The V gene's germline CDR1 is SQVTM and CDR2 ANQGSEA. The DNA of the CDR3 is TGCAGCGTTGAAGGCGGGACAGGACTCGGGGGCTACACCTTC. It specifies CSVEGGTGLGGYTF.

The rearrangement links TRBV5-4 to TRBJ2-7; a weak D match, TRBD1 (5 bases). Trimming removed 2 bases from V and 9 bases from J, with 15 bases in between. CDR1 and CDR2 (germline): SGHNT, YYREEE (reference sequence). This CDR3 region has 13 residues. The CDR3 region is CASSFFAGPGQYF. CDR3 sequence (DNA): TGTGCCAGCAGCTTCTTTGCAGGGCCCGGGCAGTACTTC.

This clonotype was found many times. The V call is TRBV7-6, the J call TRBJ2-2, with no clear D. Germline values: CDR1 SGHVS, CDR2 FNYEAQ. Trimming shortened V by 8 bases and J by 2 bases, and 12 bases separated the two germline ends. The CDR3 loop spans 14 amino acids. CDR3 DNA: TGTGCCAGCGGTTGGGCGATCAACACCGGGGAGCTGTTTTTT. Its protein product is CASGWAINTGELFF.

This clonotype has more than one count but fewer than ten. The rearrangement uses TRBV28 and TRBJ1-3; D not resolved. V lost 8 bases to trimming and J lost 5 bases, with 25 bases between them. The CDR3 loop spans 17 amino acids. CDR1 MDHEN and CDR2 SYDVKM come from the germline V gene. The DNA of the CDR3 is TGTGCCAGCTCAACTAATCGTGGGGAAGTCTACCGAAACACCATATATTTT. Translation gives CASSTNRGEVYRNTIYF.

CDR3 amino acids: CSVEDYRTNRGEQYF. The CDR3 nucleotides read TGCAGCGTTGAGGACTACCGCACAAATCGGGGGGAGCAGTACTTC. The rearrangement joins TRBV29-1 to TRBJ2-7; tentative D call: TRBD2 (6 bases). Germline V gene lookup returns CDR1 SQVTM and CDR2 ANQGSEA. Trimming shortened V by 3 bases and J by 7 bases, and 22 bases separated the two germline ends. There are 15 residues in the CDR3.

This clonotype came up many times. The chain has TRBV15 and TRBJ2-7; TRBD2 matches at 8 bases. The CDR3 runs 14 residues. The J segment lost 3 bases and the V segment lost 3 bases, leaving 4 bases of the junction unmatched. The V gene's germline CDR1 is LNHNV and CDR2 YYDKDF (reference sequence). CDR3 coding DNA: TGTGCCACCAGCAGCGGGCGGGGGGACTACGAGCAGTACTTC. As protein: CATSSGRGDYEQYF.

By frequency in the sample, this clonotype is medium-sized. Written as DNA, the CDR3 is TGTGCCAGTAGTATCGGCGGGATGGGTTACAATGAGCAGTTCTTC. Translated, it gives CASSIGGMGYNEQFF. The genes are TRBV19 and TRBJ2-1; D is perhaps TRBD2 (6 bases). CDR3 size: 15 residues. Trimming took 3 bases from V and 4 from J, leaving 13 bases between them. Germline CDR1 and CDR2: LNHDA and SQIVND (reference sequence).

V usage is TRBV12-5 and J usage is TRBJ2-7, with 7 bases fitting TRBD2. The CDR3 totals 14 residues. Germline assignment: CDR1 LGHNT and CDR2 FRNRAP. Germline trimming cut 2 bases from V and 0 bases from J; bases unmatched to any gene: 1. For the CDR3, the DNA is TGTGCTAGTGGTTTGTGGACTAGCTCCTACGAGCAGTACTTC. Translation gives CASGLWTSSYEQYF.

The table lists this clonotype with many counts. CDR3 DNA sequence: TGCGCCAGCAGTGGCCAGCGATCATCGGGGGAGCAGTACTTC. Protein product: CASSGQRSSGEQYF. The genes are TRBV10-2 and TRBJ2-7; D may be TRBD2 (5 bases). In germline, CDR1 is WSHSY, CDR2 SAAADI. With 4 bases removed from V and 7 bases from J, the gap between germline ends came to 17 bases. The CDR3 has 14 amino acids.

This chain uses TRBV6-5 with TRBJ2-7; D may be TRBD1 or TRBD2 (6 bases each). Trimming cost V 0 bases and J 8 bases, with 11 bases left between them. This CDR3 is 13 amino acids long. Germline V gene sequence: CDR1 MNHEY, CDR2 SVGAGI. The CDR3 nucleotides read TGTGCCAGCAGTTACTCGGGGGGCTTACAGCAGTACGTC. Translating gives CASSYSGGLQQYV.

The CDR3 spells CASSTLGDREDTGELFF. In DNA, the CDR3 is TGTGCCAGCAGCACCCTTGGGGACAGGGAAGACACCGGGGAGCTGTTTTTT. The rearrangement joins TRBV5-6 to TRBJ2-2, with 9 bases fitting TRBD1. With V trimmed by 4 bases and J by 3 bases, 10 bases remained unmatched. This CDR3 comprises 17 residues. Germline V gives CDR1 SGHDT, CDR2 YYEEEE.

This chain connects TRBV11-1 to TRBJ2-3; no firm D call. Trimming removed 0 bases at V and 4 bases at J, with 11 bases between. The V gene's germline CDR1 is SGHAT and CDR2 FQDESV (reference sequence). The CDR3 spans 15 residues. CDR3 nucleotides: TGTGCCAGCAGCTTAGCCCCGATCGGTCCAGATACGCAGTATTTT. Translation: CASSLAPIGPDTQYF.

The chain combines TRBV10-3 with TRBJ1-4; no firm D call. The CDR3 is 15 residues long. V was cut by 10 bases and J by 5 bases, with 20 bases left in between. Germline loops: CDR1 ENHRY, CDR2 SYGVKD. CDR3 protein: CASSWTRSSNEKLFF. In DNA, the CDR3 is TGTGCCAGCAGCTGGACGAGGTCCTCCAATGAAAAACTGTTTTTT.

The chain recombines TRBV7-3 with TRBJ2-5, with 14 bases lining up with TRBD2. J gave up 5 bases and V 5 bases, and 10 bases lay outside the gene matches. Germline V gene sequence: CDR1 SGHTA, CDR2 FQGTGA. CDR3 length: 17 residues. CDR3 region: CASSTRTGLAGAETQYF. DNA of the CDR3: TGTGCCAGCAGCACCCGAACGGGACTAGCGGGAGCGGAGACCCAGTACTTC. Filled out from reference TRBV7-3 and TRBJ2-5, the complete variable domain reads GAGVSQTPSNKVTEKGKYVELRCDPISGHTALYWYRQSLGQGPEFLIYFQGTGAADDSGLPNDRFFAVRPEGSVSTLKIQRTERGDSAVYLCASSTRTGLAGAETQYFGPGTRLLVL.

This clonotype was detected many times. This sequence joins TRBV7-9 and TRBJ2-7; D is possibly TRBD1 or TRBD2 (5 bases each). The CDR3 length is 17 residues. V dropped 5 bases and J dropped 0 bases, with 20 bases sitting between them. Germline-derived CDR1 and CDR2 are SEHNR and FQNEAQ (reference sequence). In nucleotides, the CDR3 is TGTGCCAGCAGCAAAGAAGCCGGGACCATGCCCTCCTACGAGCAGTACTTC. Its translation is CASSKEAGTMPSYEQYF.

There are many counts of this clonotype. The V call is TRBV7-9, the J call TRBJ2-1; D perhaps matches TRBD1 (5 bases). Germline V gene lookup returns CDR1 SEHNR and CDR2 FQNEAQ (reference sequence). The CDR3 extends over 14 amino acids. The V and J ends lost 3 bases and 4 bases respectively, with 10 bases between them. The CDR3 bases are TGTGCCAGCAGCTTGTTGACAGAGTACAATGAGCAGTTCTTC. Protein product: CASSLLTEYNEQFF. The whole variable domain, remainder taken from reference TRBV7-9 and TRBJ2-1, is DTGVSQNPRHKITKRGQNVTFRCDPISEHNRLYWYRQTLGQGPEFLTYFQNEAQLEKSRLLSDRFSAERPKGSFSTLEIQRTEQGDSAMYLCASSLLTEYNEQFFGPGTRLTVL.

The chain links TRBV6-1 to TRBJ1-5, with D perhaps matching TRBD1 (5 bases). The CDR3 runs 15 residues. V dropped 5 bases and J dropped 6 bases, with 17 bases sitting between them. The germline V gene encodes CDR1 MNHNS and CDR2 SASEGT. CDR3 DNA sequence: TGTGCCAGCAGTCCAGAGCCCCGGGGCGTTCAGCCCCAGCATTTT. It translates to CASSPEPRGVQPQHF.

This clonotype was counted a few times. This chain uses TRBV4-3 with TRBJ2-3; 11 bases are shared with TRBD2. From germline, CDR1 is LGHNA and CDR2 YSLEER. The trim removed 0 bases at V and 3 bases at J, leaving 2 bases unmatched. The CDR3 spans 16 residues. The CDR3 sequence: CASSQELAGVTDTQYF. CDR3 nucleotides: TGCGCCAGCAGCCAAGAACTAGCGGGAGTAACAGATACGCAGTATTTT.

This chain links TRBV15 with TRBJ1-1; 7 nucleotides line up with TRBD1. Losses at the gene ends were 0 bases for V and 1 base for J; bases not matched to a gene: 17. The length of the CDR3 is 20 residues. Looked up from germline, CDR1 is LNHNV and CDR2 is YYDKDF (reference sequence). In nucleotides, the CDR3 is TGTGCCACCAGCAGAGATAGGTACCTCAGGGAGGGGGACAGGAACACTGAAGCTTTCTTT. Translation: CATSRDRYLREGDRNTEAFF.